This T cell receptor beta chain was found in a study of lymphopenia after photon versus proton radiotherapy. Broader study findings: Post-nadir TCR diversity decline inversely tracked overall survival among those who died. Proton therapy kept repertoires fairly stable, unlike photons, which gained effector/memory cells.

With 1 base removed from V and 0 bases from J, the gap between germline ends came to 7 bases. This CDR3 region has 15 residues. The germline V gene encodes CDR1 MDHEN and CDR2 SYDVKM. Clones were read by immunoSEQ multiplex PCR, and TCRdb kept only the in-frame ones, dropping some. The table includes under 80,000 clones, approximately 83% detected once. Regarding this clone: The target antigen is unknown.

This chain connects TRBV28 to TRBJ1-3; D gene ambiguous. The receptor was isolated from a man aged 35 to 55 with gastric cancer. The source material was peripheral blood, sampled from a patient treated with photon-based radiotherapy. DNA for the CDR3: TGTGCCAGCAGTTTATCCGGAAGCTCTGGAAACACCATATATTTT. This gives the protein CASSLSGSSGNTIYF.